A single sample gave rise to the 3 T cell receptor beta chains below, sequenced in a study of cytomegalovirus exposure and HLA in healthy donors. With 60 Vbeta and 13 Jbeta primers, the PCR was carried out. The protocol was immunoSEQ multiplex PCR, while the TCRdb copy is restricted to in-frame clones and leaves out a portion. The sample shows some 130,000 clones, 65% to 85% of them seen only once. The sequencing sample was made of PBMCs. The source is a man in his fifties in good health and CMV-seronegative.

Notes on this clone: The sample has other DNA sequences that encode this CDR3 too. The chain joins TRBV5-1 to TRBJ2-7; possibly TRBD2 for D (6 bases). CDR1 is SGHRS, CDR2 YFSETQ, per germline. The V and J ends lost 2 bases and 1 base respectively, with 10 bases between them. The CDR3 is 14 residues long. The CDR3 nucleotides are TGCGCCAGCAGCTTCGGCGGGACTTCCTACGAGCAGTACTTC. Its translation: CASSFGGTSYEQYF. Supplemented by reference TRBV5-1 and TRBJ2-7, the full variable domain reads KAGVTQTPRYLIKTRGQQVTLSCSPISGHRSVSWYQQTPGQGLQFLFEYFSETQRNKGNFPGRFSGRQFSNSRSEMNVSTLELGDSALYLCASSFGGTSYEQYFGPGTRLTVT.

The CDR3 spells CASSLVGSGAYEQYF. DNA for the CDR3: TGTGCCAGCAGCTTGGTTGGTAGCGGGGCCTACGAGCAGTACTTC. The V gene is TRBV5-4, the J gene TRBJ2-7, with TRBD2 identical over 8 bases. V trimming: 0 bases; J trimming: 2 bases; junction bases outside the gene matches: 4. Germline values: CDR1 SGHNT, CDR2 YYREEE (reference sequence). The CDR3 spans 15 residues. Looking up the rest from reference TRBV5-4 and TRBJ2-7 gives the full variable domain: ETGVTQSPTHLIKTRGQQVTLRCSSQSGHNTVSWYQQALGQGPQFIFQYYREEENGRGNFPPRFSGLQFPNYSSELNVNALELDDSALYLCASSLVGSGAYEQYFGPGTRLTVT.

V usage is TRBV19 and J usage is TRBJ1-5; D may be TRBD1 (6 bases). Germline lookup yields CDR1 LNHDA and CDR2 SQIVND (reference sequence). The V and J ends lost 3 bases and 0 bases respectively, with 12 bases between them. The CDR3 is 16 amino acids. This CDR3 is CASSIGTGRSNQPQHF. DNA for the CDR3: TGTGCCAGTAGTATTGGTACAGGGCGTAGCAATCAGCCCCAGCATTTT.